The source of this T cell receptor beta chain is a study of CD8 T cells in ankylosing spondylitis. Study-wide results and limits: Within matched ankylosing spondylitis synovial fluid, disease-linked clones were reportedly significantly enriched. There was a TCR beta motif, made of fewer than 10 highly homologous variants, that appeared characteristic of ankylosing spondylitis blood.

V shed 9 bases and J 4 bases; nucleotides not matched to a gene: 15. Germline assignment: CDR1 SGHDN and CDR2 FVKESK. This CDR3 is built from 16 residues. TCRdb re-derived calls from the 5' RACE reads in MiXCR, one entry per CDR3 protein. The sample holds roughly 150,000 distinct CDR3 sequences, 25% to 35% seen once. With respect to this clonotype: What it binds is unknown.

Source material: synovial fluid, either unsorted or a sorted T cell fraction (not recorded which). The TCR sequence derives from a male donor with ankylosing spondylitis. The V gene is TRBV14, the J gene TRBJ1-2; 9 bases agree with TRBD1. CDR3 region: CARTGDRAERGYGYTF. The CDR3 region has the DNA TGTGCCAGGACAGGGGACAGGGCCGAGCGTGGCTATGGCTACACCTTC. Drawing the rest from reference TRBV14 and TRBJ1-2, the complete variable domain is EAGVTQFPSHSVIEKGQTVTLRCDPISGHDNLYWYRRVMGKEIKFLLHFVKESKQDESGMPNNRFLAERTGGTYSTLKVQPAELEDSGVYFCARTGDRAERGYGYTFGSGTRLTVV.